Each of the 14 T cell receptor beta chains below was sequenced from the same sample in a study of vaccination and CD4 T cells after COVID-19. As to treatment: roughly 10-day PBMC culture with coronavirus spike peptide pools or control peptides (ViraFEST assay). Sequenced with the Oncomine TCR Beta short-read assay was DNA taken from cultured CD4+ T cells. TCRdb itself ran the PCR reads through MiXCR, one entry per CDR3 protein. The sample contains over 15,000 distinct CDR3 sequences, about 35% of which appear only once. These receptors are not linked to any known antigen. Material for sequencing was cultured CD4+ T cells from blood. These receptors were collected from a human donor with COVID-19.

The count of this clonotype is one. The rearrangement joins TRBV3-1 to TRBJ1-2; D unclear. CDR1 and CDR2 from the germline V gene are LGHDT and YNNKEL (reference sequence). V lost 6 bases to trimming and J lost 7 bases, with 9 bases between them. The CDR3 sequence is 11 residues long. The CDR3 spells CASSSKAGYTF. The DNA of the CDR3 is TGTGCCAGCAGTTCCAAAGCTGGCTACACCTTC.

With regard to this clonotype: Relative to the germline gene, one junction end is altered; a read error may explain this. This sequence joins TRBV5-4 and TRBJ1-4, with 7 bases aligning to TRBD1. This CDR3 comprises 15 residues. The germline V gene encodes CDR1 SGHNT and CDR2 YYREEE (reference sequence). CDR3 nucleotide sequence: TGTGCCAGCAGCCTACCGGGACAGCGTGGTGAAAAACTGCTTTTT. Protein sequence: CASSLPGQRGEKLLF.

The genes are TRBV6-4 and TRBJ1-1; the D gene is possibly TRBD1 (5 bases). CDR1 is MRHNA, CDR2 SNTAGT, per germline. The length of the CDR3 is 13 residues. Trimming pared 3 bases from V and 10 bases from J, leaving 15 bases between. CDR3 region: CASSEVSGRGAFF. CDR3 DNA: TGTGCCAGCAGTGAAGTTTCAGGAAGGGGAGCTTTCTTT.

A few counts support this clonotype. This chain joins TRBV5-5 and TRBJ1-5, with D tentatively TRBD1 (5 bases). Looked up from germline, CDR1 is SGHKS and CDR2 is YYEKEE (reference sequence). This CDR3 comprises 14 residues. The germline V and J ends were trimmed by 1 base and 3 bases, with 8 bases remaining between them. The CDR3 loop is CASSLPGTNQPQHF. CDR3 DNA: TGTGCCAGCAGCTTGCCAGGGACCAATCAGCCCCAGCATTTT. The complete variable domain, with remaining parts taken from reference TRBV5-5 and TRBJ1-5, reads DAGVTQSPTHLIKTRGQQVTLRCSPISGHKSVSWYQQVLGQGPQFIFQYYEKEERGRGNFPDRFSARQFPNYSSELNVNALLLGDSALYLCASSLPGTNQPQHFGDGTRLSIL.

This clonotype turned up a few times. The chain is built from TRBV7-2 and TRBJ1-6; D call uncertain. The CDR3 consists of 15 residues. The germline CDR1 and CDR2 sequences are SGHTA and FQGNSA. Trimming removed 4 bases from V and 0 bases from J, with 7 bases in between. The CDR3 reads CASSSESSYNSPLHF. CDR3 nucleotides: TGTGCCAGCAGCTCCGAGAGCTCCTATAATTCACCCCTCCACTTT.

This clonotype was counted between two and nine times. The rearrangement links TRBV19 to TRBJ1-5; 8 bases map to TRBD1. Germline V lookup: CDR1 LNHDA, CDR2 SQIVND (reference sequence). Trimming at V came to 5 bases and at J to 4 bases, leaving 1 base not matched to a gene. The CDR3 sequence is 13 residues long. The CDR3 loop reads CASSYRGNQPQHF. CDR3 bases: TGTGCCAGTAGTTACAGGGGGAATCAGCCCCAGCATTTT. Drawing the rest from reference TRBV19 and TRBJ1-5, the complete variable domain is DGGITQSPKYLFRKEGQNVTLSCEQNLNHDAMYWYRQDPGQGLRLIYYSQIVNDFQKGDIAEGYSVSREKKESFPLTVTSAQKNPTAFYLCASSYRGNQPQHFGDGTRLSIL.

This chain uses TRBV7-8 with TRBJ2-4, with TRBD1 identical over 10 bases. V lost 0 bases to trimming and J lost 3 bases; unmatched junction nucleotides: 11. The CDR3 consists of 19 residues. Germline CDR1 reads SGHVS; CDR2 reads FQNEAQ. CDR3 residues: CASSLAHRGQGEGKNIQYF. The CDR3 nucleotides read TGTGCCAGCAGCTTAGCGCATCGAGGACAGGGGGAGGGCAAAAACATTCAGTACTTC.

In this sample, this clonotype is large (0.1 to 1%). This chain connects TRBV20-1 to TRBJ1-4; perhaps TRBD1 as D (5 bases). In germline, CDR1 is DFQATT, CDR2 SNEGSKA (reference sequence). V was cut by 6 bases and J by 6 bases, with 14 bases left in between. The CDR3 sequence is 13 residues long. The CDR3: CSATGTDDEKLFF. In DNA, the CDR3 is TGCAGTGCAACCGGGACGGATGATGAAAAACTGTTTTTT.

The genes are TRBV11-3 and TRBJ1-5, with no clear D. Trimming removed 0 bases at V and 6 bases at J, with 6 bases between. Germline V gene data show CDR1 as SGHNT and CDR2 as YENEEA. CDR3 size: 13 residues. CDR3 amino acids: CASSLEAGQPQHF. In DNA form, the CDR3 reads TGTGCCAGCAGCTTAGAAGCAGGTCAGCCCCAGCATTTT.

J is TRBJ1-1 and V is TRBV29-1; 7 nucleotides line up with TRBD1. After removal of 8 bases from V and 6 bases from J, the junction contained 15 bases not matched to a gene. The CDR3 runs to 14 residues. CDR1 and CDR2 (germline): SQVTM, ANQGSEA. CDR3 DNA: TGCAGCACGGCCAGGGGGAGGGAGGTCCCTGAAGCTTTCTTT. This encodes CSTARGREVPEAFF.

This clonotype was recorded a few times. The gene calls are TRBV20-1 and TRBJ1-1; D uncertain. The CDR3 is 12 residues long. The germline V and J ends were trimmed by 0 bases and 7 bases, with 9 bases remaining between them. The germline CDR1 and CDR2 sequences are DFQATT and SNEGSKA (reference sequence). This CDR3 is CSAREPTLEAFF. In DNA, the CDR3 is TGCAGTGCTAGAGAACCAACCCTTGAAGCTTTCTTT.

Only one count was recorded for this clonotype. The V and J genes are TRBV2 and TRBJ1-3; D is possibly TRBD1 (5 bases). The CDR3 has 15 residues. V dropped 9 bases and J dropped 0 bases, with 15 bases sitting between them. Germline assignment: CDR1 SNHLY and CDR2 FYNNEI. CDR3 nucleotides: TGTGCCAGGGGGGGTGACAGCTACTCTGGAAACACCATATATTTT. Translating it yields CARGGDSYSGNTIYF.

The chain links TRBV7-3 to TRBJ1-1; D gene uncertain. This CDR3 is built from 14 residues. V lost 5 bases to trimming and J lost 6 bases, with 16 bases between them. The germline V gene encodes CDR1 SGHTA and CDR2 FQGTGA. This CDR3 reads CASSPQRGWSEAFF. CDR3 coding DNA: TGTGCCAGCAGCCCGCAGCGGGGATGGTCTGAAGCTTTCTTT.

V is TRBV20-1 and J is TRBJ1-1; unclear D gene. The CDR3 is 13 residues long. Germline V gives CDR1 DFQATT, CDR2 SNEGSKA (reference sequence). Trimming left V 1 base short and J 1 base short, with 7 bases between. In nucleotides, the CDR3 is TGCAGTGCTAGAGTACACAAGAACACTGAAGCTTTCTTT. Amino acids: CSARVHKNTEAFF.